Reported below is one TCR beta chain. Its target is not known. Sequenced by immunoSEQ multiplex PCR; TCRdb stores in-frame clones only, minus some. The data show tens of thousands of clones, roughly 86% seen once. This sample is part of a study of OX40 agonist ivuxolimab in advanced cancers. Study details: Ivuxolimab, an agonistic anti-OX40 (CD134) antibody, was given to patients.

Study-wide results and caveats: In a subset of nonresponders, normalized T-cell clonal expansion was also low.

CDR3 size: 15 residues. Germline assignment: CDR1 SNHLY and CDR2 FYNNEI. The ends lost 3 bases at V and 10 bases at J; junction bases unmatched: 8. This receptor was taken from an adult with an advanced solid tumor such as melanoma, head and neck, liver or kidney cancer. The input for sequencing was CD4+ or CD8+ T cells sorted from blood, taken in a trial of the OX40 agonist ivuxolimab. The J gene is TRBJ1-4, the V gene TRBV2, with 10 bases matching TRBD1. The CDR3 sequence: CASSEFGTGEGKLFF. In nucleotides, the CDR3 is TGTGCCAGCAGTGAGTTCGGGACAGGGGAAGGAAAACTGTTTTTT.